A single T cell receptor (beta chain) is shown here with its context. Its cognate antigen is unknown. Clones were read by immunoSEQ multiplex PCR, and TCRdb kept only the in-frame ones, dropping some. This table holds about 370,000 clones, over 75% found once. Noted treatment: about 20 received Ad26.COV2.S at low or high dose, single or two shots; five or six received placebo; per-sample allocation not given. Following the first vaccine or placebo injection, samples were taken on day 63. It was an adult aged 18-55 years in Boston who was the donor. The data stem from a study of Ad26.COV2.S vaccination and SARS-CoV-2 variants. About the research overall: Intramuscularly, Ad26.COV2.S was given either once or twice, 56 days apart.

CDR1 and CDR2 from the germline V gene are MNHEY and SVGAGI. The V segment lost 2 bases and the J segment 5 bases; nucleotides outside the gene matches: 3. This CDR3 is 15 amino acids long. Broader study findings: Relative to placebo recipients, vaccine recipients exhibited elevated spike-specific TCR breadth.

The V gene is TRBV6-5, the J gene TRBJ1-6, with 7 positions matching TRBD1. This specimen was peripheral blood, taken in a trial of Ad26.COV2.S vaccine versus placebo. The source of this sequence is a person aged 18-60 years who received the Ad26.COV2.S COVID-19 vaccine or a placebo. CDR3 bases: TGTGCCAGCAGTTACACCGGGACAGATAATTCACCCCTCCACTTT. Translated, it gives CASSYTGTDNSPLHF.